These T cell receptor beta chains were read from a single sample in a study of blood T cell repertoires in COVID-19. The data were produced by immunoSEQ multiplex PCR, yet TCRdb's version contains in-frame clones alone and is incomplete. Of roughly 60,000 clones listed, 80% to 85% were seen once; the top ten hold approximately 10%. What was sequenced was peripheral blood. These receptors came from a man at least 80 years old with COVID-19, enrolled during active disease. The CDR3 runs from the conserved cysteine through the conserved F or W. Fields, in order: V gene, J gene, D gene, clone size, CDR3 DNA, CDR3 protein. D genes are given only for firm matches. Expanded clones are given a class, and other clones once, few, many or no size at all.

v_call: TRBV5-1; j_call: TRBJ2-3; d_call: NA; clone_size: NA; cdr3_nt: TGCGCCAGCAGCCCGCAAGCGGGTACCGATACGCAGTATTTT; cdr3_aa: CASSPQAGTDTQYF
v_call: TRBV30; j_call: TRBJ1-5; d_call: NA; clone_size: NA; cdr3_nt: TGTGCCTGGAGATCCGGTTCGCAGCCCCAGCATTTT; cdr3_aa: CAWRSGSQPQHF
v_call: TRBV3-1/TRBV3-2; j_call: TRBJ2-3; d_call: NA; clone_size: NA; cdr3_nt: TGTGCCAGCAGCCCTAAATGGGGGGGCACGGATACGCAGTATTTT; cdr3_aa: CASSPKWGGTDTQYF
v_call: TRBV7-9; j_call: TRBJ2-3; d_call: TRBD2; clone_size: NA; cdr3_nt: TGTGCCAGCAGCTTATATCCAGCGGGAGGTACAGATACGCAGTATTTT; cdr3_aa: CASSLYPAGGTDTQYF
v_call: TRBV30; j_call: TRBJ1-1; d_call: NA; clone_size: NA; cdr3_nt: TGTGCCTGGAGCACAGGGATGAACACTGAAGCTTTCTTT; cdr3_aa: CAWSTGMNTEAFF
v_call: TRBV10-3; j_call: TRBJ2-7; d_call: TRBD2; clone_size: NA; cdr3_nt: TGTGCCATCAGTGAGTCATTAGGGGGAGGACTAGCTTCCGAGCAGTACTTC; cdr3_aa: CAISESLGGGLASEQYF
v_call: TRBV9; j_call: TRBJ1-5; d_call: TRBD1; clone_size: NA; cdr3_nt: TGTGCCAGCAGCGTAGGTGGACAGGTGGACCAGCCCCAGCATTTT; cdr3_aa: CASSVGGQVDQPQHF
v_call: TRBV19; j_call: TRBJ1-5; d_call: NA; clone_size: NA; cdr3_nt: TGTGCCAGTAGTAACCCGGGTGTTGGTAGCAATCAGCCCCAGCATTTT; cdr3_aa: CASSNPGVGSNQPQHF
v_call: TRBV7-9; j_call: TRBJ2-5; d_call: TRBD1; clone_size: NA; cdr3_nt: TGTGCCAGCAGTTCGGACAGGAGTAAAGAGACCCAGTACTTC; cdr3_aa: CASSSDRSKETQYF
v_call: TRBV5-1; j_call: TRBJ2-3; d_call: TRBD1; clone_size: NA; cdr3_nt: TGCGCCAGCAGCTTGGGACAGGGGGGGAAAGATACGCAGTATTTT; cdr3_aa: CASSLGQGGKDTQYF
v_call: TRBV2; j_call: TRBJ2-5; d_call: NA; clone_size: once; cdr3_nt: TGTGCCAGCAGTGGACTGACGTCAGGGGCGACCCAGTACTTC; cdr3_aa: CASSGLTSGATQYF
v_call: TRBV19; j_call: TRBJ1-6; d_call: TRBD1; clone_size: NA; cdr3_nt: TGTGCCAGTAACAGGGGACAGGGGACTCTAAATTCACCCCTCCACTTT; cdr3_aa: CASNRGQGTLNSPLHF
v_call: TRBV29-1; j_call: TRBJ1-1; d_call: NA; clone_size: NA; cdr3_nt: TGCAGCGTTGAAAACAGGGCTGAAGCTTTCTTT; cdr3_aa: CSVENRAEAFF
v_call: TRBV5-4; j_call: TRBJ1-1; d_call: NA; clone_size: NA; cdr3_nt: TGTGCCAGCAGCCCCCCCCCGGGACCGGCGGGGACTGAAGCTTTCTTT; cdr3_aa: CASSPPPGPAGTEAFF
v_call: TRBV10-1; j_call: TRBJ2-3; d_call: NA; clone_size: NA; cdr3_nt: TGCGCCAGCATGGGAAGGATCCGCCCGAGCGGGAGCACAGATACGCAGTATTTT; cdr3_aa: CASMGRIRPSGSTDTQYF
v_call: TRBV30; j_call: TRBJ1-2; d_call: NA; clone_size: NA; cdr3_nt: TGTGCCTGGAGTGTAGGGTTTGGGGTTTGGCAGGGGTATGGCTACACCTTC; cdr3_aa: CAWSVGFGVWQGYGYTF
v_call: TRBV28; j_call: TRBJ2-6; d_call: NA; clone_size: NA; cdr3_nt: TGTGCCAGCAGGGAGGGCTCTGGGGCCAACGTCCTGACTTTC; cdr3_aa: CASREGSGANVLTF
v_call: TRBV10-2; j_call: TRBJ1-1; d_call: TRBD1; clone_size: NA; cdr3_nt: TGCGCCAGCAGTCAGGGGGCGAGAGAAGCTTTCTTT; cdr3_aa: CASSQGAREAFF
v_call: TRBV6-2/TRBV6-3; j_call: TRBJ1-5; d_call: NA; clone_size: once; cdr3_nt: TGTGCCAGCAGCAGGACAGTTTATCAGCCCCAGCATTTT; cdr3_aa: CASSRTVYQPQHF
v_call: TRBV5-4; j_call: TRBJ1-2; d_call: TRBD1; clone_size: once; cdr3_nt: TGTGCCAGCAGCCGGGGACAGGGGAGCAACTATGGCTACACCTTC; cdr3_aa: CASSRGQGSNYGYTF
v_call: TRBV5-5; j_call: TRBJ2-1; d_call: TRBD2; clone_size: NA; cdr3_nt: TGTGCCAGCAAACTGAGGTCCGGACTAGCCGATTACAATGAGCAGTTCTTC; cdr3_aa: CASKLRSGLADYNEQFF
v_call: TRBV25-1; j_call: TRBJ1-6; d_call: TRBD1; clone_size: NA; cdr3_nt: TGTGCCAGCAGTGATGGACAGGGGAGGGCTTCACCCCTCCACTTT; cdr3_aa: CASSDGQGRASPLHF
v_call: TRBV18; j_call: TRBJ2-1; d_call: TRBD2; clone_size: NA; cdr3_nt: TGTGCCAGCTGCCTCCAGGCTAGCGGTTACAATGAGCAGTTCTTC; cdr3_aa: CASCLQASGYNEQFF
v_call: TRBV9; j_call: TRBJ2-1; d_call: NA; clone_size: once; cdr3_nt: TGTGCCAGCAGCGTAAACAGGGACACCTACAATGAGCAGTTCTTC; cdr3_aa: CASSVNRDTYNEQFF
v_call: TRBV19; j_call: TRBJ1-5; d_call: TRBD1; clone_size: NA; cdr3_nt: TGTGCCAGTAGTATAGGGGACAGGGTGGAACAGCCCCAGCATTTT; cdr3_aa: CASSIGDRVEQPQHF
v_call: TRBV10-3; j_call: TRBJ2-5; d_call: TRBD2; clone_size: NA; cdr3_nt: TGTGCCATCAGTGAGTCCGCGACGGGGGGGTTCCAAGAGACCCAGTACTTC; cdr3_aa: CAISESATGGFQETQYF